The source of this T cell receptor beta chain is a study of shared clonotypes between healthy human individuals. Across the whole study: Per donor, three plates held CD4 naive cells, three held CD4 memory, two held CD8 naive and one held CD8 memory. Study-wide points: Collection of samples was limited to blood; tissue repertoires likely differ.

This CDR3 has 15 residues. V was pared by 5 bases and J by 6 bases, with 8 bases of the junction left unmatched. Germline loops: CDR1 SEHNR, CDR2 FQNEAQ (reference sequence). This clone has ten or more counts. Its antigen remains unidentified. Caucasian adults residing in Nashville, Tennessee made up all the donors. Sequencing used immunoSEQ multiplex PCR; TCRdb keeps in-frame clones, though not all of them. This sample has roughly 1 million clones, with around 74% found just once. Sequencing was performed on memory CD4+ T cells sorted from blood. Subset given: CD45RA-negative fraction. The chain employs TRBV7-9 and TRBJ2-1; 9 positions agree with TRBD1. This TCR was sampled from a man between 18 and 35 years old in good health. This CDR3 is CASSPGTGNRNEQFF. CDR3 bases: TGTGCCAGCAGCCCCGGGACAGGGAATCGCAATGAGCAGTTCTTC.